Listed here is a single TCR beta chain. These data are taken from a study of control samples from healthy donors and cancer patients. Trimming shortened V by 3 bases and J by 4 bases, and 16 bases separated the two germline ends. The germline V gene has CDR1 SGHVS and CDR2 FNYEAQ. The CDR3 runs to 15 residues. The assay was immunoSEQ multiplex PCR, and TCRdb's table has in-frame clones only and misses some. The sample consists of roughly 170,000 clones, approximately 92% of them appearing once. The origin of this receptor is a woman in her thirties or forties in good health. The V call is TRBV7-6, the J call TRBJ2-7, with a possible D match to TRBD1 (5 bases). Sequencing used blood. CDR3 in DNA: TGTGCCAGCAGCTTGAAGGACAACACCCTTTACGAGCAGTACTTC. Translating it yields CASSLKDNTLYEQYF.